This T cell receptor beta chain is from a study of identical twins. The CDR3 length is 11 residues. Germline V gives CDR1 SQVTM, CDR2 ANQGSEA. The germline V and J ends were trimmed by 4 bases and 3 bases, with 7 bases remaining between them. This clonotype was picked up a small number of times. TCRdb used MiXCR to reprocess the 5' RACE reads, holding one entry per CDR3 protein. The sample records fewer than 500,000 distinct CDR3 sequences, roughly an eighth being singletons. This sample was also put to use in a study of yellow fever vaccine responses in identical twins.

The sequencing sample was made of CD4+ T cells sorted from blood. This sequence joins TRBV29-1 and TRBJ2-7, with D perhaps matching TRBD2 (5 bases). The sequence was collected from a woman aged 18-29 years in good health. CDR3 loop: CSVAGNYEQYF. The CDR3 coding sequence is TGCAGCGTTGCCGGGAACTACGAGCAGTACTTC.